Included here is one T cell receptor beta chain sequence, with context. Amplified TCR beta CDR3 regions came from RNA transcripts. HTBI primers were employed in a first-round RT-PCR of the TCR CDR3. TCRdb reprocessed the multiplex PCR reads via MiXCR and lists one record per CDR3 protein. Here the sample spans about 840,000 distinct CDR3 sequences, over 35% being singletons. This sample stems from a study of T cells in Graves' hyperthyroidism and ophthalmopathy. CDR1 is SGHRS and CDR2 is YFSETQ in the germline V gene. This CDR3 contains 13 residues. V gave up 0 bases and J gave up 5 bases, with 8 bases separating them.

This rearrangement joins TRBV5-1 to TRBJ2-5, with D unresolved. Sequencing was performed on blood. The receptor comes from a man younger than 30 with Graves' hyperthyroidism. The CDR3 coding sequence is TGCGCCAGCAGCTTGGGGCGGTTCGAGACCCAGTACTTC. As protein: CASSLGRFETQYF.